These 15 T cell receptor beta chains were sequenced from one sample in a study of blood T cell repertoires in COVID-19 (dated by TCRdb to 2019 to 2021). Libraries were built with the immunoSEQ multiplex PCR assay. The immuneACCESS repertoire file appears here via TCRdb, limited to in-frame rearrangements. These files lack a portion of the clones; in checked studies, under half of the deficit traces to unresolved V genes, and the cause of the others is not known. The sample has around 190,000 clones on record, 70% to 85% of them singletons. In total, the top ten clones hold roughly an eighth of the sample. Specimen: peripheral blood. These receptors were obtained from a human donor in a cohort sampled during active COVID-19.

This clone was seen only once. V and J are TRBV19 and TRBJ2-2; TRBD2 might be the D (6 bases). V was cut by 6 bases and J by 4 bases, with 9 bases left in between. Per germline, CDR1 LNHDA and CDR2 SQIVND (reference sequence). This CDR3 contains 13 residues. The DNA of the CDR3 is TGTGCCAGTAGGATGGGGGGCACCGGGGAGCTGTTTTTT. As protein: CASRMGGTGELFF.

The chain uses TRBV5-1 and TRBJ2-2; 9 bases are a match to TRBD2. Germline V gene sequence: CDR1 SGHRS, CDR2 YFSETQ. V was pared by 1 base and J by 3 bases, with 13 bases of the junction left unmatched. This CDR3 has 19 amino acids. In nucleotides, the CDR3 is TGCGCCAGCAGCTTGTTGGGGCTTAGCGGGAGTTTCGACACCGGGGAGCTGTTTTTT. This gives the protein CASSLLGLSGSFDTGELFF.

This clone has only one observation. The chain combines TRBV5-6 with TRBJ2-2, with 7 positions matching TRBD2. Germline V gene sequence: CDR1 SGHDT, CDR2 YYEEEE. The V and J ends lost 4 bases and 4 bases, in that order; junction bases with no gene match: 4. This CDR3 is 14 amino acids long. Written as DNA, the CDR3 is TGTGCCAGCAGCGCCGGGACTATCACCGGGGAGCTGTTTTTT. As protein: CASSAGTITGELFF. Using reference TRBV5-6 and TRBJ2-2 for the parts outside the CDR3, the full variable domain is DAGVTQSPTHLIKTRGQQVTLRCSPKSGHDTVSWYQQALGQGPQFIFQYYEEEERQRGNFPDRFSGHQFPNYSSELNVNALLLGDSALYLCASSAGTITGELFFGEGSRLTVL.

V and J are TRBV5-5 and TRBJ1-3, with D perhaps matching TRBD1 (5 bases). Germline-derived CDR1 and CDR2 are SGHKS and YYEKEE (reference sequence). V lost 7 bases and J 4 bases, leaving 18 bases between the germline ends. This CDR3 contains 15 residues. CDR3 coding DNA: TGTGCCAGCGAAAACAGGCCGTCGGTCGGAAACACCATATATTTT. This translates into CASENRPSVGNTIYF.

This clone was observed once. DNA for the CDR3: TGTGCCAGCAGCCAAGGAGGTAGCGGGAGGGCCCGGGGCTCCTACAATGAGCAGTTCTTC. As protein: CASSQGGSGRARGSYNEQFF. The chain is built from TRBV3-1 (or the pseudogene TRBV3-2) and TRBJ2-1; 11 positions match TRBD2. V gave up 1 base and J gave up 0 bases; unmatched junction bases: 11. Germline V gives CDR1 LGHDT, CDR2 YNNKEL (reference sequence). There are 20 residues in the CDR3.

The DNA for the CDR3 is TGTGCCATCAGCCGGGACAGGGTGGGCTCACCCCTCCACTTT. This gives the protein CAISRDRVGSPLHF. The chain carries TRBV10-3 and TRBJ1-6; 9 nucleotides agree with TRBD1. From germline, CDR1 is ENHRY and CDR2 SYGVKD. The CDR3 has 14 amino acids. Unmatched junction bases numbered 7, after V lost 6 bases and J lost 10 bases.

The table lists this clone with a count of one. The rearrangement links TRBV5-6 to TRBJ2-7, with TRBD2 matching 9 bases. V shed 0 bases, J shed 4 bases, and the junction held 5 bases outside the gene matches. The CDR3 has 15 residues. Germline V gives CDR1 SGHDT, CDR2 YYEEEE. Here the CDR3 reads CASSLGGSGSYEQYF. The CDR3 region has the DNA TGTGCCAGCAGCTTGGGCGGTAGCGGGAGTTACGAGCAGTACTTC.

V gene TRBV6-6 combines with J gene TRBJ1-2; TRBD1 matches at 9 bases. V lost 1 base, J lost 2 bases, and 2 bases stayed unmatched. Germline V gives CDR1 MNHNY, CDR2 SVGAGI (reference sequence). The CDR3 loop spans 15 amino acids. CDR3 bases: TGTGCCAGCAGTTACTATGGGACAGGGAACTATGGCTACACCTTC. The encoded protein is CASSYYGTGNYGYTF.

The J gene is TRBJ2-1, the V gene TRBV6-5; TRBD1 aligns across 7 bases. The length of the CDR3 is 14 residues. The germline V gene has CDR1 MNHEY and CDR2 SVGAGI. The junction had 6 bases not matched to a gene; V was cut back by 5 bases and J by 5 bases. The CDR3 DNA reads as TGTGCCAGCAGTAGAGGGACAGCCAACAATGAGCAGTTCTTC. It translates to CASSRGTANNEQFF.

CDR3 protein: CASSLLDGSSYNEQFF. The CDR3 nucleotides read TGTGCCAGCTCACTACTAGACGGTAGCTCCTACAATGAGCAGTTCTTC. The chain links TRBV18 to TRBJ2-1, with D maybe TRBD2 (5 bases). V shed 4 bases and J shed 0 bases, with 13 bases lying between them. The CDR3 spans 16 residues. Germline loops: CDR1 KGHSH, CDR2 LQKENI.

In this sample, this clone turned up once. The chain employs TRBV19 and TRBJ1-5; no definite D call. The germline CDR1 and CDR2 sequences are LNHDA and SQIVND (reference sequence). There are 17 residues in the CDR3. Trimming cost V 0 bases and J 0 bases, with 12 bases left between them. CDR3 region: CASSIDKRRASNQPQHF. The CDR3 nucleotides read TGTGCCAGTAGTATAGATAAAAGGAGGGCTAGCAATCAGCCCCAGCATTTT.

The CDR3, as DNA: TGTGCCAGCAGCTTGAACAGGGAGAATGAAAAACTGTTTTTT. It specifies CASSLNRENEKLFF. The rearrangement uses TRBV7-9 and TRBJ1-4, with a weak D call TRBD1 (6 bases). V was pared by 3 bases and J by 5 bases, with 10 bases between. There are 14 residues in the CDR3. Looked up from germline, CDR1 is SEHNR and CDR2 is FQNEAQ (reference sequence). Drawing the rest from reference TRBV7-9 and TRBJ1-4, the complete variable domain is DTGVSQNPRHKITKRGQNVTFRCDPISEHNRLYWYRQTLGQGPEFLTYFQNEAQLEKSRLLSDRFSAERPKGSFSTLEIQRTEQGDSAMYLCASSLNRENEKLFFGSGTQLSVL.

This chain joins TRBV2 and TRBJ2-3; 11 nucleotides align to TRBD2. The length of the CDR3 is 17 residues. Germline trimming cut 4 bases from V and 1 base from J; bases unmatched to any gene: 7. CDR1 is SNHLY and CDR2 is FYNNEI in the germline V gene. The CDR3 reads CASSVPTSGKGTDTQYF. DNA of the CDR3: TGTGCCAGCAGTGTCCCGACTAGCGGGAAAGGCACAGATACGCAGTATTTT.

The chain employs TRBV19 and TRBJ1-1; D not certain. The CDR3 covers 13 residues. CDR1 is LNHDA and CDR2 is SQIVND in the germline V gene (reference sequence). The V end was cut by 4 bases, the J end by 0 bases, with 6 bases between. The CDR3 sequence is CASSTYMNTEAFF. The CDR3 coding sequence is TGTGCCAGTAGTACTTATATGAACACTGAAGCTTTCTTT.

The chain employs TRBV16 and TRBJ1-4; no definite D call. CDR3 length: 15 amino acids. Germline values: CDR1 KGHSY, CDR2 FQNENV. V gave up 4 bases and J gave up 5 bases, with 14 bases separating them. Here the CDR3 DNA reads TGTGCCAGCAGCCCGCCGACTGAGGTGAATGAAAAACTGTTTTTT. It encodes CASSPPTEVNEKLFF.